This record concerns one T cell receptor (beta chain) sequence. The data are from a study of blood T cell repertoires in COVID-19. About the study: Sources were T cells, B-cell-depleted T cells, or PBMCs; the material itself was cDNA or gDNA.

Authors' processing steps: How many nucleated cells were present was estimated from reference gene primer amplification. Only in-frame clones appear in the TCRdb table, and some are missing; sequencing was by immunoSEQ multiplex PCR. The V and J calls and clone size come from that table; D and trimming were worked out from the DNA. This sample has about 250,000 clones, with roughly 87% found just once. The specimen sequenced was peripheral blood. This sequence was found in a woman aged 35 to 49 who had recovered from COVID-19.

This CDR3 is CASSLEGTSLYV. The CDR3 nucleotides are TGTGCCAGCAGTTTAGAGGGGACTTCGCTGTACGTC. J is TRBJ2-7 and V is TRBV12-3 or TRBV12-4; perhaps TRBD2 as D (6 bases). This CDR3 has 12 amino acids. V gave up 1 base and J gave up 12 bases, with 13 bases separating them.